Below, 16 T cell receptor beta chains from the same sample are listed, as sequenced in a study of OX40 agonist ivuxolimab in advanced cancers. This table comes from immunoSEQ multiplex PCR, and its TCRdb copy is limited to in-frame clones, with some not included. The sample includes about 73,000 clones, approximately 92% of them seen just once. The sample here was CD4+ or CD8+ T cells sorted from blood, taken in a trial of the OX40 agonist ivuxolimab. The receptors here all came from an adult with an advanced solid tumor such as melanoma, head and neck, liver or kidney cancer.

The genes are TRBV7-9 and TRBJ1-1; no definite D call. Germline-derived CDR1 and CDR2 are SEHNR and FQNEAQ (reference sequence). V was trimmed by 3 bases and J by 1 base, leaving 6 bases between them. This CDR3 has 13 residues. The CDR3 nucleotides are TGTGCCAGCAGCTTGGGGAGGAACACTGAAGCTTTCTTT. Protein sequence: CASSLGRNTEAFF.

CDR3 DNA: TGCGCCAGCAGCCCAGTGACTAGCGGAGACCAAGAGACCCAGTACTTC. Its translation is CASSPVTSGDQETQYF. The chain is built from TRBV5-1 and TRBJ2-5, with 9 bases lining up with TRBD2. The J segment lost 0 bases and the V segment lost 4 bases, leaving 7 bases of the junction unmatched. CDR3 length: 16 amino acids. Germline lookup yields CDR1 SGHRS and CDR2 YFSETQ. The whole variable domain, filled in from reference TRBV5-1 and TRBJ2-5, reads KAGVTQTPRYLIKTRGQQVTLSCSPISGHRSVSWYQQTPGQGLQFLFEYFSETQRNKGNFPGRFSGRQFSNSRSEMNVSTLELGDSALYLCASSPVTSGDQETQYFGPGTRLLVL.

The J gene is TRBJ2-1, the V gene TRBV4-2, with TRBD1 matching 8 bases. The CDR3 consists of 17 residues. V lost 4 bases, J lost 4 bases, and 12 bases stayed unmatched. Germline V gene sequence: CDR1 LGHNA, CDR2 YNFKEQ. CDR3 loop: CASSRAATGGNYNEQFF. The CDR3 DNA sequence: TGTGCCAGCAGCCGAGCCGCAACAGGGGGGAATTACAATGAGCAGTTCTTC.

V gene TRBV7-3 combines with J gene TRBJ2-3; D is tentatively TRBD1 or TRBD2 (5 bases each). CDR1 is SGHTA and CDR2 is FQGTGA in the germline V gene. The CDR3 is 14 amino acids. V shed 3 bases and J shed 4 bases, with 11 bases lying between them. CDR3 amino acids: CASSFQGPPDTQYF. The CDR3 nucleotides are TGTGCCAGCAGCTTTCAGGGACCGCCAGATACGCAGTATTTT.

The CDR3 region has the DNA TGTGCCAGCAGTTACAGGTCATCTGGAAACACCATATATTTT. This gives the protein CASSYRSSGNTIYF. This chain joins TRBV6-5 and TRBJ1-3; no definite D call. Per germline, CDR1 MNHEY and CDR2 SVGAGI. This CDR3 contains 14 residues. Deletions cut 2 bases from V and 1 base from J, with 6 bases between.

A remark on this clone: Relative to the germline gene, one junction end is altered; a read error may explain this. The CDR3 DNA reads as TGTGCCTGGAGTGCCCAGGGGGGCAGGGGGATTTTT. Its protein is CAWSAQGGRGIF. The gene calls are TRBV30 and TRBJ2-3; D might be TRBD1 (7 bases). This CDR3 has 12 amino acids. Germline V gene sequence: CDR1 GTSNPN, CDR2 SVGIG (reference sequence).

The CDR3 DNA reads as TGTGCCAGCAGTGACCCGACCGGTTACGAGCAGTACTTC. Translating it yields CASSDPTGYEQYF. This chain connects TRBV2 to TRBJ2-7; D gene uncertain. The CDR3 runs to 13 residues. V gave up 3 bases and J gave up 4 bases, with 10 bases separating them. Germline V gene sequence: CDR1 SNHLY, CDR2 FYNNEI.

The rearrangement uses TRBV9 and TRBJ2-5; D gene ambiguous. CDR1 SGDLS and CDR2 YYNGEE come from the germline V gene. The CDR3 is 12 amino acids. Trimming took off 2 bases at V and 3 bases at J, with 5 bases between the two ends. The CDR3 DNA is TGTGCCAGCAGCGTGGCTGAAGAGACCCAGTACTTC. This sequence encodes CASSVAEETQYF.

The chain uses TRBV7-6 and TRBJ2-7; TRBD2 aligns across 10 bases. Unmatched junction bases numbered 7, after V lost 1 base and J lost 1 base. There are 17 residues in the CDR3. The germline CDR1 and CDR2 sequences are SGHVS and FNYEAQ. In DNA, the CDR3 is TGTGCCAGCAGCTTAGTTCCCGGGACTAGCGAGTCCTACGAGCAGTACTTC. The encoded protein is CASSLVPGTSESYEQYF.

The genes are TRBV6-4 and TRBJ2-1; the match to TRBD2 covers 12 bases. V lost 3 bases, J lost 6 bases, and 3 bases stayed unmatched. The CDR3 totals 15 residues. From germline, CDR1 is MRHNA and CDR2 SNTAGT. CDR3: CASSELAGGFNEQFF. Written as DNA, the CDR3 is TGTGCCAGCAGTGAACTAGCGGGAGGTTTCAATGAGCAGTTCTTC.

The chain recombines TRBV13 with TRBJ2-6; 7 bases match TRBD2. The V gene's germline CDR1 is PRHDT and CDR2 FYEKMQ (reference sequence). V dropped 9 bases and J dropped 4; count of bases not matched to a gene: 15. This CDR3 comprises 17 residues. CDR3 nucleotide sequence: TGTGCCAGTTCTCGCCGTGCGGGAGTGAGCGGGGCCAACGTCCTGACTTTC. Protein sequence: CASSRRAGVSGANVLTF. Full variable domain (rest looked up from reference TRBV13 and TRBJ2-6): AAGVIQSPRHLIKEKRETATLKCYPIPRHDTVYWYQQGPGQDPQFLISFYEKMQSDKGSIPDRFSAQQFSDYHSELNMSSLELGDSALYFCASSRRAGVSGANVLTFGAGSRLTVL.

The V gene is TRBV18, the J gene TRBJ1-1; 7 bases match TRBD1. The V and J ends lost 2 bases and 4 bases, in that order; junction bases with no gene match: 10. Germline values: CDR1 KGHSH, CDR2 LQKENI. The CDR3 runs 16 residues. The CDR3 sequence: CASSPSLTGPGTEAFF. CDR3 nucleotides: TGTGCCAGCTCACCATCCTTGACAGGGCCAGGCACTGAAGCTTTCTTT.

This rearrangement joins TRBV6-5 to TRBJ2-7; 7 bases align to TRBD2. This CDR3 spans 15 amino acids. CDR1 and CDR2 from the germline V gene are MNHEY and SVGAGI. J lost 8 bases, V lost 6 bases, and 16 bases had no gene match. The CDR3: CASRPPGTNGIQQYF. The CDR3 DNA is TGTGCCAGCAGACCCCCTGGGACTAATGGGATCCAGCAGTACTTC.

The chain employs TRBV18 and TRBJ1-1, with D unclear. The germline V and J ends were trimmed by 5 bases and 2 bases, with 12 bases remaining between them. The CDR3 totals 14 residues. Germline CDR1 and CDR2: KGHSH and LQKENI. This CDR3 is CASSAGRSNTEAFF. CDR3 DNA sequence: TGTGCCAGCTCAGCCGGACGTAGCAACACTGAAGCTTTCTTT.

In its sample, this clone was seen once. This sequence joins TRBV6-1 and TRBJ1-4, with TRBD1 matching over 8 bases. CDR3 size: 14 residues. V gave up 3 bases and J gave up 7 bases; unmatched junction bases: 4. CDR1 and CDR2 (germline): MNHNS, SASEGT. The CDR3 is CASSEGRGLEKLFF. The CDR3 DNA is TGTGCCAGCAGTGAGGGCAGGGGGCTTGAAAAACTGTTTTTT.

This clone was seen only once. The chain has TRBV7-3 and TRBJ2-1; 7 bases fit TRBD2. This CDR3 contains 15 residues. Trimming took 2 bases from V and 6 from J; bases not matched to a gene: 7. Germline values: CDR1 SGHTA, CDR2 FQGTGA. In DNA form, the CDR3 reads TGTGCCAGCAGCTTATCGGGTAGCGGGTCCAATGAGCAGTTCTTC. This translates into CASSLSGSGSNEQFF.